This passage covers 30 T cell receptor beta chains from one sample sequenced in a study of blood T cell repertoires in COVID-19. Profiling relied on immunoSEQ multiplex PCR, and the TCRdb table lists in-frame clones only, not all of them. The data contain about 210,000 clones, 80% to 90% of them singletons. The specimen sequenced was peripheral blood. These TCRs come from a man aged 50 to 59 with active or convalescent COVID-19.

The chain joins TRBV6-5 to TRBJ2-7, with D possibly being TRBD1 (6 bases). The CDR3 runs to 14 residues. Germline CDR1 and CDR2: MNHEY and SVGAGI. V was clipped by 5 bases and J by 2 bases, with 13 bases between them. CDR3 DNA: TGTGCCAGCAGTCCATGGGGGCAGGCCTACGAGCAGTACTTC. Residues: CASSPWGQAYEQYF.

The chain links TRBV19 to TRBJ2-3; 9 bases align to TRBD2. Trimming at V came to 6 bases and at J to 2 bases, leaving 9 bases not matched to a gene. The CDR3 is 16 residues long. CDR1 is LNHDA, CDR2 SQIVND, per germline (reference sequence). CDR3 loop: CASRGSTSGYTDTQYF. The CDR3 bases are TGTGCCAGTAGGGGTTCGACTAGCGGATACACAGATACGCAGTATTTT. Using reference TRBV19 and TRBJ2-3 for the parts outside the CDR3, the full variable domain is DGGITQSPKYLFRKEGQNVTLSCEQNLNHDAMYWYRQDPGQGLRLIYYSQIVNDFQKGDIAEGYSVSREKKESFPLTVTSAQKNPTAFYLCASRGSTSGYTDTQYFGPGTRLTVL.

V is TRBV6-6 and J is TRBJ2-4, with 8 bases that match TRBD2. This CDR3 has 15 amino acids. J lost 6 bases, V lost 6 bases, and 10 bases had no gene match. Germline V CDR1 and CDR2: MNHNY, SVGAGI (reference sequence). This CDR3 is CASSPGTSLTNIQYF. As DNA, the CDR3 is TGTGCCAGCAGCCCCGGGACTAGTCTCACAAACATTCAGTACTTC.

This chain links TRBV6-6 with TRBJ2-1, with 11 bases matching TRBD2. V was clipped by 5 bases and J by 4 bases; unmatched bases: 7. This CDR3 has 16 amino acids. In germline, CDR1 is MNHNY, CDR2 SVGAGI (reference sequence). CDR3 protein: CASSLRTSGFYNEQFF. The CDR3 DNA is TGTGCCAGCAGTCTTCGGACTAGCGGGTTTTACAATGAGCAGTTCTTC.

The CDR3 nucleotides are TGCGCCAGCAGCTCTGCCAACCTACGGACTAGCGGGAGTTCGAAAGATAGCTCCTACAATGAGCAGTTCTTC. Translated, it gives CASSSANLRTSGSSKDSSYNEQFF. This chain links TRBV5-1 with TRBJ2-1; 13 positions match TRBD2. This CDR3 contains 24 residues. V was pared by 3 bases and J by 0 bases, with 24 bases of the junction left unmatched. Per germline, CDR1 SGHRS and CDR2 YFSETQ.

The V and J genes are TRBV19 and TRBJ2-1, with TRBD2 matching 8 bases. The V gene end was trimmed by 7 bases and the J gene end by 0 bases; junction bases not matched to a gene: 14. CDR3 length: 18 residues. Per germline, CDR1 LNHDA and CDR2 SQIVND (reference sequence). CDR3 DNA: TGTGCCAGTACCATGAGGGCGGGGGGACTCTTCTCCTACAATGAGCAGTTCTTC. It translates to CASTMRAGGLFSYNEQFF.

The chain is built from TRBV19 and TRBJ2-3; possible D gene TRBD2, 6 bases. The germline gives CDR1 LNHDA, CDR2 SQIVND (reference sequence). This CDR3 contains 14 residues. V was cut by 6 bases and J by 0 bases, with 10 bases left in between. The CDR3 is CASSLAQSTDTQYF. DNA of the CDR3: TGTGCCAGTAGCCTAGCGCAGAGCACAGATACGCAGTATTTT.

The chain carries TRBV7-2 and TRBJ2-1; 11 bases agree with TRBD1. V dropped 5 bases and J dropped 8; count of bases not matched to a gene: 11. The germline V gene has CDR1 SGHTA and CDR2 FQGNSA. This CDR3 contains 16 residues. This chain's CDR3 is CASSPRGTGGRDEQFF. The CDR3 DNA follows: TGTGCCAGCAGCCCCCGGGGGACAGGGGGAAGGGATGAGCAGTTCTTC.

This clone was detected once. The V call is TRBV10-2, the J call TRBJ2-3, with a tentative D call TRBD2 (5 bases). Trimming cost V 8 bases and J 0 bases, with 15 bases left between them. This CDR3 region has 15 residues. Germline assignment: CDR1 WSHSY and CDR2 SAAADI. This CDR3 is CASFASGPSTDTQYF. The DNA of the CDR3 is TGCGCCAGCTTTGCCAGCGGCCCAAGCACAGATACGCAGTATTTT.

This clone has more than one count but fewer than ten. V gene TRBV5-6 combines with J gene TRBJ2-7; D gene ambiguous. There are 15 residues in the CDR3. The germline gives CDR1 SGHDT, CDR2 YYEEEE. Trimming left V 2 bases short and J 1 base short, with 13 bases between. The CDR3, as DNA: TGTGCCAGCAGCTTTCGATACGACATTTCCTACGAGCAGTACTTC. Amino acid sequence: CASSFRYDISYEQYF.

This chain connects TRBV5-4 to TRBJ1-4, with D possibly matching TRBD1 (6 bases). CDR1 SGHNT and CDR2 YYREEE come from the germline V gene (reference sequence). Trimming shortened V by 6 bases and J by 5 bases, and 17 bases separated the two germline ends. The length of the CDR3 is 15 residues. The CDR3 nucleotides are TGTGCCAGCACCCCGGCGGGGGGGCAAAATGAAAAACTGTTTTTT. Its protein product is CASTPAGGQNEKLFF.

The table lists this clone with a few counts. Distinct nucleotide sequences in the sample also encode this CDR3. J is TRBJ2-6 and V is TRBV2; TRBD1 agrees at 8 bases. This CDR3 has 16 amino acids. V dropped 6 bases and J dropped 4; count of bases not matched to a gene: 8. Germline loops: CDR1 SNHLY, CDR2 FYNNEI. The CDR3 loop is CASRATGGRGANVLTF. The CDR3 DNA reads TGTGCCAGCAGAGCCACAGGGGGTCGGGGGGCCAACGTCCTGACTTTC.

This clone appeared a single time. J is TRBJ2-3 and V is TRBV6-6, with D unclear. The V end was cut by 1 base, the J end by 0 bases, with 11 bases between. The CDR3 is 16 amino acids. Per germline, CDR1 MNHNY and CDR2 SVGAGI (reference sequence). The CDR3 protein is CASSYWPSQSTDTQYF. As DNA, the CDR3 is TGTGCCAGCAGTTACTGGCCTTCTCAGAGCACAGATACGCAGTATTTT.

CDR3 sequence: CASSLLRVNSNQPQHF. The CDR3 DNA follows: TGTGCCAGCAGCTTGCTTCGGGTTAATAGCAATCAGCCCCAGCATTTT. The gene calls are TRBV5-6 and TRBJ1-5, with D hard to call. The V gene's germline CDR1 is SGHDT and CDR2 YYEEEE. This CDR3 comprises 16 residues. The V end was cut by 1 base, the J end by 0 bases, with 11 bases between.

This clone showed up just a few times. The V gene is TRBV12-3 or TRBV12-4, the J gene TRBJ1-2; D possibly corresponds to TRBD1 (5 bases). Trimming took off 3 bases at V and 11 bases at J, with 16 bases between the two ends. The CDR3 is 13 residues long. CDR3 nucleotide sequence: TGTGCCAGCAGTTTTTTGCAGGGAAATCCTTACACCTTC. Translated, it gives CASSFLQGNPYTF.

The chain combines TRBV6-1 with TRBJ2-5; 14 nucleotides agree with TRBD2. V lost 3 bases to trimming and J lost 3 bases; unmatched junction nucleotides: 3. This CDR3 is 16 amino acids long. Germline V lookup: CDR1 MNHNS, CDR2 SASEGT. The CDR3 DNA sequence: TGTGCCAGCAGTGATGAGGGACTAGCGGGGGAAGAGACCCAGTACTTC. Translated: CASSDEGLAGEETQYF.

V and J are TRBV30 and TRBJ2-2; D unresolved. The germline V gene encodes CDR1 GTSNPN and CDR2 SVGIG (reference sequence). The CDR3 is 14 residues long. Trimming stripped 3 bases from V and 3 bases from J, with 11 bases between. The CDR3 loop is CAWRISGYTGELFF. CDR3 DNA: TGTGCCTGGAGGATATCCGGGTACACCGGGGAGCTGTTTTTT.

The chain is built from TRBV18 and TRBJ1-1; D is perhaps TRBD1 (6 bases). The CDR3 extends over 15 amino acids. The V and J ends lost 2 bases and 0 bases respectively, with 10 bases between them. CDR1 KGHSH and CDR2 LQKENI come from the germline V gene. The CDR3 reads CASSPIGGLNTEAFF. The CDR3 DNA sequence: TGTGCCAGCTCACCAATAGGGGGTTTGAACACTGAAGCTTTCTTT.

The rearrangement joins TRBV2 to TRBJ1-1; the match to TRBD1 covers 7 bases. Germline lookup yields CDR1 SNHLY and CDR2 FYNNEI. Trimming cost V 1 base and J 4 bases; bases outside gene matches: 3. CDR3 size: 14 residues. This CDR3 reads CASSEGTGSTEAFF. CDR3 coding DNA: TGTGCCAGCAGTGAAGGGACAGGTAGCACTGAAGCTTTCTTT. Supplemented by reference TRBV2 and TRBJ1-1, the full variable domain reads EPEVTQTPSHQVTQMGQEVILRCVPISNHLYFYWYRQILGQKVEFLVSFYNNEISEKSEIFDDQFSVERPDGSNFTLKIRSTKLEDSAMYFCASSEGTGSTEAFFGQGTRLTVV.

The chain has TRBV29-1 and TRBJ2-1; 11 bases line up with TRBD1. The CDR3 runs to 15 residues. Germline CDR1 reads SQVTM; CDR2 reads ANQGSEA. With 3 bases clipped from V and 1 base from J, the junction kept 2 bases outside the gene matches. Here the CDR3 DNA reads TGCAGCGTTGAGGGGACAGGGGGGTCCTACAATGAGCAGTTCTTC. It translates to CSVEGTGGSYNEQFF.

The rearrangement joins TRBV3-1 (or the pseudogene TRBV3-2) to TRBJ2-1; tentative D call: TRBD1 (6 bases). The V gene lost 4 bases and the J gene lost 0 bases, with 13 bases spanning the gap. The CDR3 runs 16 residues. Germline values: CDR1 LGHDT, CDR2 YNNKEL (reference sequence). CDR3 amino acids: CASSPTRQVSYNEQFF. CDR3 in DNA: TGTGCCAGCAGCCCGACTCGACAGGTCTCCTACAATGAGCAGTTCTTC.

This chain joins TRBV9 and TRBJ2-1, with 15 bases lining up with TRBD2. J lost 0 bases, V lost 4 bases, and 8 bases had no gene match. Germline CDR1 SGDLS, CDR2 YYNGEE. The CDR3 sequence is 19 residues long. The CDR3 is CASSSGLAGGPSSYNEQFF. The DNA of the CDR3 is TGTGCCAGCAGCTCGGGACTAGCGGGAGGCCCTAGCTCCTACAATGAGCAGTTCTTC.

This chain uses TRBV30 with TRBJ1-5, with D hard to call. Per germline, CDR1 GTSNPN and CDR2 SVGIG (reference sequence). Trimming stripped 3 bases from V and 5 bases from J, with 8 bases between. The CDR3 is made up of 12 amino acids. CDR3: CAWSLSYQPQHF. The CDR3 DNA sequence: TGTGCCTGGAGCCTCTCCTATCAGCCCCAGCATTTT.

V usage is TRBV7-2 and J usage is TRBJ2-1, with a weak D call TRBD1 (6 bases). This CDR3 spans 14 amino acids. Trimming removed 9 bases from V and 10 bases from J, with 22 bases in between. In germline, CDR1 is SGHTA, CDR2 FQGNSA. CDR3: CARSNIGTPREQFF. CDR3 coding DNA: TGTGCCAGGTCTAATATAGGGACACCCAGGGAGCAGTTCTTC.

The chain has TRBV27 and TRBJ1-1; D remains unclear. The CDR3 contains 17 residues. Deletions cut 1 base from V and 1 base from J, with 16 bases between. CDR1 MNHEY and CDR2 SMNVEV come from the germline V gene (reference sequence). As DNA, the CDR3 is TGTGCCAGCAGTTTATTGACGTTTCCTGAGGGGAACACTGAAGCTTTCTTT. Protein product: CASSLLTFPEGNTEAFF.

Judged by abundance, this clone is large (0.1 to 1%). The chain carries TRBV3-1 (or the pseudogene TRBV3-2) and TRBJ1-1; possibly TRBD1 for D (6 bases). V shed 4 bases and J shed 0 bases, with 15 bases lying between them. The CDR3 runs 16 residues. The germline V gene has CDR1 LGHDT and CDR2 YNNKEL (reference sequence). This CDR3 reads CASSPSRDTMNTEAFF. CDR3 in DNA: TGTGCCAGCAGCCCCTCCCGGGACACCATGAACACTGAAGCTTTCTTT.

The J gene is TRBJ2-3, the V gene TRBV4-3; 13 bases match TRBD2. This CDR3 region has 17 residues. V shed 2 bases and J 5 bases; nucleotides not matched to a gene: 7. CDR1 is LGHNA, CDR2 YSLEER, per germline. This CDR3 reads CASSQQTSGGPGDTQYF. The CDR3 DNA follows: TGCGCCAGCAGCCAACAGACTAGCGGGGGGCCAGGAGATACGCAGTATTTT.

The chain couples TRBV4-1 to TRBJ2-1; 9 positions agree with TRBD2. From germline, CDR1 is MGHRA and CDR2 YSYEKL. The V gene end was trimmed by 3 bases and the J gene end by 3 bases; junction bases not matched to a gene: 9. This CDR3 is built from 17 residues. CDR3 sequence (DNA): TGCGCCAGCAGCCAGACGCGGGCGGGGGGGGTCTACAATGAGCAGTTCTTC. Amino acids: CASSQTRAGGVYNEQFF.

This rearrangement joins TRBV9 to TRBJ1-1; no firm D call. Between the trimmed V and J ends, which lost 0 bases and 8 bases, there was a span of 11 bases. Germline V CDR1 and CDR2: SGDLS, YYNGEE. This CDR3 has 13 residues. CDR3 sequence: CASSVGIGREAFF. In nucleotides, the CDR3 is TGTGCCAGCAGCGTAGGAATCGGCAGGGAAGCTTTCTTT. The variable domain in full, with the rest retrieved from reference TRBV9 and TRBJ1-1, is DSGVTQTPKHLITATGQRVTLRCSPRSGDLSVYWYQQSLDQGLQFLIQYYNGEERAKGNILERFSAQQFPDLHSELNLSSLELGDSALYFCASSVGIGREAFFGQGTRLTVV.

The chain recombines TRBV11-3 with TRBJ2-1; 8 bases fit TRBD2. The length of the CDR3 is 14 residues. Looked up from germline, CDR1 is SGHNT and CDR2 is YENEEA. The J segment lost 8 bases and the V segment lost 1 base, leaving 4 bases of the junction unmatched. CDR3 sequence reads: CASSLGGRLDEQFF. The CDR3 region has the DNA TGTGCCAGCAGCTTAGGCGGGAGGCTCGATGAGCAGTTCTTC.